This T cell receptor (beta chain) was profiled in a study of T cell repertoires in cytomegalovirus infection. Study-level points and caveats: Dominating the ex vivo response were HLA-C-restricted CMV-specific TCR beta clonotypes.

TCRdb re-called the reads with MiXCR, one entry per CDR3 protein. The table lists roughly 310,000 distinct CDR3 sequences, almost 30% of them singletons. In its sample, this clonotype was seen a few times. Its matching antigen is unknown. V was shortened by 4 bases and J by 2 bases, with 13 bases between the two germline ends. The CDR3 totals 15 residues. The germline V gene has CDR1 SGDLS and CDR2 YYNGEE. Here the sequenced sample was cultured PBMCs, taken from culture after CMV antigen stimulation. This clonotype was sampled from a human donor in good health (CMV status not recorded). Some clones in this sample may be carry-over from other donors' samples. The chain couples TRBV9 to TRBJ1-5; D is uncertain. For the CDR3, the DNA is TGTGCCAGCAGCCCTCACGGGATTGGCAATCAGCCCCAGCATTTT. This codes for CASSPHGIGNQPQHF. The full variable domain, in which reference TRBV9 and TRBJ1-5 provide the parts outside the CDR3, is DSGVTQTPKHLITATGQRVTLRCSPRSGDLSVYWYQQSLDQGLQFLIQYYNGEERAKGNILERFSAQQFPDLHSELNLSSLELGDSALYFCASSPHGIGNQPQHFGDGTRLSIL.